This T cell receptor (beta chain) was recorded in a study of blood T cell repertoires in COVID-19. Germline CDR1 and CDR2: LGHDT and YNNKEL (reference sequence). Trimming took off 4 bases at V and 3 bases at J, with 15 bases between the two ends. This CDR3 has 15 amino acids. TCRdb's copy holds only in-frame clones and misses some; the assay was immunoSEQ multiplex PCR. Of roughly 200,000 clones detected, around 79% appear once; the ten largest clones hold around 6%. The gene calls are TRBV3-1 (or the pseudogene TRBV3-2) and TRBJ1-2; D gene uncertain. The receptor's source is a woman aged 35 to 49 with COVID-19, enrolled during active disease. Material for sequencing was peripheral blood. This CDR3 reads CASSPMVRADYGYTF. CDR3 DNA sequence: TGTGCCAGCAGCCCTATGGTGAGGGCCGACTATGGCTACACCTTC.